This T cell receptor beta chain was identified during a study of T cell changes during pregnancy in multiple sclerosis. The CDR3 is made up of 15 amino acids. CDR1 is SGHDN, CDR2 FVKESK, per germline. Trimming took 0 bases from V and 9 from J; bases not matched to a gene: 6. Produced via immunoSEQ multiplex PCR; TCRdb's table is partial and in-frame only. Of 20,000 to 25,000 clones in the sample, roughly 93% are singletons; the top ten hold roughly 7.4%. The source is a female donor with multiple sclerosis, enrolled in a pregnancy study. This chain joins TRBV14 and TRBJ2-1, with 9 nucleotides matching TRBD1. Here the sequenced sample was CD8+ T cells from peripheral blood mononuclear cells, taken in the third trimester of pregnancy. CDR3 coding DNA: TGTGCCAGCAGCCAAGATCGGACAGGGGTTACTGAGCAGTTCTTC. Translation: CASSQDRTGVTEQFF.